This T cell receptor (beta chain) was retrieved from a study of regulatory T cells in long-lasting Graves disease. Note on this clonotype: Antigen specificity is unknown.

The germline gives CDR1 MNHNS, CDR2 SASEGT. V was shortened by 5 bases and J by 2 bases, with 13 bases between the two germline ends. This CDR3 comprises 14 residues. General study points: Samples came from peripheral blood alone, without thyroid tissue. TRBV28, TRBJ1-2 and TRBJ2-5 emerged as the favored segments in persistent disease. Comparison showed that persistent patients shared more public clonotypes (about 2,600) than new patients (nearly 1,000).

Libraries of TCR beta came from iRepertoire HTBI primers plus Arm-PCR of CDR3 regions. TCRdb re-analysed the multiplex PCR reads in MiXCR, keeping a single row per CDR3 protein. The sample lists about 290,000 distinct CDR3 sequences, 22% seen once, with just over 55% in the top ten. Time point: persistent/refractory GD, antithyroid drugs over 5 years with positive TRAb. Preparation of the TCR library used RNA extracted from PBMCs. From each patient, around 9 milliliters of peripheral blood was drawn and collected into an EDTA anticoagulant tube. This TCR was recovered from a female donor with Graves disease. This material consisted of peripheral blood mononuclear cells (PBMCs), taken when the disease was refractory, from a patient treated with antithyroid drugs. The chain links TRBV6-1 to TRBJ2-7; D tentatively fits TRBD1 or TRBD2 (5 bases each). CDR3 amino acids: CASSLSLGPYEQYF. The CDR3 DNA sequence: TGTGCCAGCAGTCTCTCCTTGGGACCCTACGAGCAGTACTTC.